The source of this T cell receptor (beta chain) is a study of blood T cell repertoires in COVID-19. Study-wide background: Spain, Italy and the United States supplied samples that represented acute and convalescent COVID-19. Sources were T cells, B-cell-depleted T cells, or PBMCs; the material itself was cDNA or gDNA.

Patients from Seattle were sampled longitudinally, starting during active infection. Germline CDR1 is SGHAT and CDR2 is FQNNGV. This CDR3 comprises 16 residues. The V and J ends lost 5 bases and 5 bases respectively, with 21 bases between them. As originally analysed: For nucleated cells, counts were estimated from reference gene primer amplification. Profiling relied on immunoSEQ multiplex PCR, and the TCRdb table lists in-frame clones only, not all of them. V, J and clone size reflect that table, while D and trimming were determined from the DNA. Among some 240,000 clones, 80% to 95% were seen once, and the ten largest hold 0.65% to 0.85%.

The V and J genes are TRBV11-2 and TRBJ1-1; TRBD1 might be the D (5 bases). The sample consisted of peripheral blood. This sequence was found in a man in his 60s with COVID-19, enrolled during active disease. In DNA form, the CDR3 reads TGTGCCAGCAGCGCTCTTGGGGGAGGGATCTTAACTGAAGCTTTCTTT. This codes for CASSALGGGILTEAFF. The whole variable domain, filled in from reference TRBV11-2 and TRBJ1-1, reads EAGVAQSPRYKIIEKRQSVAFWCNPISGHATLYWYQQILGQGPKLLIQFQNNGVVDDSQLPKDRFSAERLKGVDSTLKIQPAKLEDSAVYLCASSALGGGILTEAFFGQGTRLTVV.